The 23 T cell receptor beta chains in this list originate from one sample, sequenced in a study of blood T cell repertoires in COVID-19. Clones were read by immunoSEQ multiplex PCR, and TCRdb kept only the in-frame ones, dropping some. Here the sample spans approximately 350,000 clones, more than 70% being singletons. Specimen: peripheral blood. The origin of the receptors is a woman aged 70-85 years with COVID-19, enrolled during active disease.

The J gene is TRBJ2-7, the V gene TRBV19; D might be TRBD2 (6 bases). Germline V lookup: CDR1 LNHDA, CDR2 SQIVND (reference sequence). Trimming took off 5 bases at V and 2 bases at J, with 10 bases between the two ends. CDR3 length: 13 amino acids. CDR3 DNA sequence: TGTGCCAGTAGTCCGGGAGTCCCCTACGAGCAGTACTTC. It encodes CASSPGVPYEQYF.

CDR3 sequence: CASSFRQTQGQAFF. The CDR3 DNA follows: TGTGCCAGCAGCTTCCGGCAGACACAGGGGCAAGCTTTCTTT. The rearrangement uses TRBV11-2 and TRBJ1-1, with 7 nucleotides matching TRBD1. The germline V gene has CDR1 SGHAT and CDR2 FQNNGV. The CDR3 length is 14 residues. V was pared by 3 bases and J by 9 bases, with 10 bases of the junction left unmatched.

The chain uses TRBV19 and TRBJ1-1, with 8 bases aligning to TRBD1. Trimming removed 5 bases from V and 11 bases from J; junction bases left unmatched: 10. From germline, CDR1 is LNHDA and CDR2 SQIVND (reference sequence). This CDR3 contains 13 residues. The CDR3 loop is CASSPDRGLMAFF. CDR3 sequence (DNA): TGTGCCAGTAGTCCCGACAGGGGACTTATGGCTTTCTTT.

This clone appeared a few times. The rearrangement links TRBV29-1 to TRBJ2-7; TRBD1 matches at 7 bases. V gave up 8 bases and J gave up 0 bases; unmatched junction bases: 4. Germline CDR1 and CDR2: SQVTM and ANQGSEA. The CDR3 contains 12 residues. CDR3 amino acids: CSSWDSSYEQYF. As DNA, the CDR3 is TGCAGCTCTTGGGACAGCTCCTACGAGCAGTACTTC.

J is TRBJ1-2 and V is TRBV29-1, with a weak D call TRBD1 (5 bases). This CDR3 has 13 residues. V shed 0 bases and J shed 3 bases, with 8 bases lying between them. Looked up from germline, CDR1 is SQVTM and CDR2 is ANQGSEA. CDR3 loop: CSVEDREDYGYTF. The CDR3 DNA reads as TGCAGCGTTGAAGACAGGGAGGACTATGGCTACACCTTC.

This chain uses TRBV4-3 with TRBJ2-1; 7 nucleotides line up with TRBD1. Per germline, CDR1 LGHNA and CDR2 YSLEER. The CDR3 has 15 amino acids. The J segment lost 6 bases and the V segment lost 4 bases, leaving 9 bases of the junction unmatched. In nucleotides, the CDR3 is TGCGCCAGCAGCCCTATGACAGGGAACGTCAATGAGCAGTTCTTC. The encoded protein is CASSPMTGNVNEQFF.

V is TRBV28 and J is TRBJ2-2, with D unclear. The CDR3 totals 16 residues. Trimming removed 3 bases at V and 0 bases at J, with 11 bases between. Germline lookup yields CDR1 MDHEN and CDR2 SYDVKM. The CDR3 bases are TGTGCCAGCAGTTTCCCGTTTCCCGCGAACACCGGGGAGCTGTTTTTT. Amino acid sequence: CASSFPFPANTGELFF. Full variable domain (remainder filled in from reference TRBV28 and TRBJ2-2): DVKVTQSSRYLVKRTGEKVFLECVQDMDHENMFWYRQDPGLGLRLIYFSYDVKMKEKGDIPEGYSVSREKKERFSLILESASTNQTSMYLCASSFPFPANTGELFFGEGSRLTVL.

The genes are TRBV7-9 and TRBJ2-1, with 9 bases lining up with TRBD2. J gave up 8 bases and V 5 bases, and 13 bases lay outside the gene matches. The CDR3 consists of 16 residues. Looked up from germline, CDR1 is SEHNR and CDR2 is FQNEAQ (reference sequence). The CDR3 here is CASSPADPSGVYEQFF. The CDR3 DNA sequence: TGTGCCAGCAGCCCCGCCGACCCTAGCGGGGTTTATGAGCAGTTCTTC.

The chain employs TRBV27 and TRBJ1-5; D may be TRBD1 (5 bases). The V gene's germline CDR1 is MNHEY and CDR2 SMNVEV (reference sequence). With 2 bases removed from V and 6 bases from J, the gap between germline ends came to 11 bases. This CDR3 contains 14 residues. This CDR3 reads CASSLTGLTQPQHF. CDR3 DNA: TGTGCCAGCAGTTTAACGGGACTGACTCAGCCCCAGCATTTT.

This clone turned up a few times. V and J are TRBV7-9 and TRBJ2-1, with D perhaps TRBD1 (6 bases). Between the trimmed V and J ends, which lost 4 bases and 4 bases, there was a span of 11 bases. Per germline, CDR1 SEHNR and CDR2 FQNEAQ (reference sequence). This CDR3 spans 14 amino acids. CDR3 protein: CASSSYQGYNEQFF. The CDR3 DNA reads as TGTGCCAGCAGCTCCTATCAGGGGTACAATGAGCAGTTCTTC.

The V and J genes are TRBV19 and TRBJ1-2; D is ambiguous. Deletions cut 1 base from V and 4 bases from J, with 16 bases between. Per the germline V gene, CDR1 is LNHDA and CDR2 is SQIVND (reference sequence). The CDR3 covers 16 residues. The CDR3 DNA is TGTGCCAGTAGTATAGTTGGGAGCGGTAATATCTATGGCTACACCTTC. Its protein product is CASSIVGSGNIYGYTF.

The V gene is TRBV6-1, the J gene TRBJ1-6; D possibly corresponds to TRBD1 (5 bases). Per germline, CDR1 MNHNS and CDR2 SASEGT. The CDR3 covers 13 residues. V lost 3 bases and J lost 6, with 6 bases in between. CDR3 sequence: CASSDRANSPLHF. The CDR3 nucleotides are TGTGCCAGCAGTGACAGGGCTAATTCACCCCTCCACTTT.

Note on this clone: The same CDR3 also results from other DNA sequences found in this sample. The chain is built from TRBV28 and TRBJ1-2, with unresolved D. The V end was cut by 2 bases, the J end by 2 bases, with 9 bases between. CDR1 and CDR2 (germline): MDHEN, SYDVKM. The CDR3 has 14 amino acids. The chain's CDR3 is CASSLGRGNYGYTF. CDR3 nucleotide sequence: TGTGCCAGCAGTTTAGGTCGGGGAAACTATGGCTACACCTTC.

This clone was observed once. This chain joins TRBV28 and TRBJ1-4, with D unresolved. The germline gives CDR1 MDHEN, CDR2 SYDVKM. V lost 6 bases, J lost 6 bases, and 17 bases lay in between. The CDR3 covers 15 residues. The CDR3 reads CASSPLTERDEKLFF. DNA for the CDR3: TGTGCCAGCAGCCCCCTGACTGAGAGAGATGAAAAACTGTTTTTT.

The chain links TRBV29-1 to TRBJ1-2, with 8 positions matching TRBD1. The CDR3 has 14 amino acids. The V segment lost 5 bases and the J segment 4 bases; nucleotides outside the gene matches: 9. CDR1 SQVTM and CDR2 ANQGSEA come from the germline V gene. The CDR3 nucleotides read TGCAGCGTTCCAGGGGGCGCGGGCTCCTATGGCTACACCTTC. Translation gives CSVPGGAGSYGYTF.

V gene TRBV6-6 combines with J gene TRBJ1-2; weak D call: TRBD1 (5 bases). This CDR3 region has 15 residues. Per the germline V gene, CDR1 is MNHNY and CDR2 is SVGAGI (reference sequence). The ends were cut back, 3 bases at V and 5 bases at J, with 16 bases in the middle. The DNA of the CDR3 is TGTGCCAGCAGTTATTCCGGGCCTCCAGGGTATGGCTACACCTTC. Its protein is CASSYSGPPGYGYTF.

The rearrangement links TRBV4-3 to TRBJ2-2; 11 positions agree with TRBD2. Looked up from germline, CDR1 is LGHNA and CDR2 is YSLEER. The CDR3 has 17 residues. V gave up 3 bases and J gave up 4 bases; unmatched junction bases: 7. This chain's CDR3 is CASSQGLLAGVTGELFF. CDR3 coding DNA: TGCGCCAGCAGCCAGGGATTACTAGCGGGGGTCACCGGGGAGCTGTTTTTT.

The table lists this clone with a count of one. The rearrangement joins TRBV5-1 to TRBJ2-4; TRBD1 agrees at 10 bases. V lost 4 bases to trimming and J lost 5 bases; unmatched junction nucleotides: 6. The CDR3 spans 15 residues. Germline values: CDR1 SGHRS, CDR2 YFSETQ. The CDR3 loop reads CASSRQGANENIQYF. The CDR3 DNA follows: TGCGCCAGCAGCCGACAGGGGGCGAACGAAAACATTCAGTACTTC.

The V gene is TRBV5-4, the J gene TRBJ1-1, with TRBD1 matching over 8 bases. The junction had 5 bases not matched to a gene; V was cut back by 3 bases and J by 1 base. This CDR3 comprises 15 residues. Per the germline V gene, CDR1 is SGHNT and CDR2 is YYREEE (reference sequence). This chain's CDR3 is CASSSGQGENTEAFF. In DNA form, the CDR3 reads TGTGCCAGCAGCTCAGGACAGGGTGAGAACACTGAAGCTTTCTTT.

The J gene is TRBJ2-5, the V gene TRBV5-1; TRBD2 matches at 11 bases. The germline V gene has CDR1 SGHRS and CDR2 YFSETQ. Germline trimming cut 2 bases from V and 4 bases from J; bases unmatched to any gene: 4. This CDR3 has 15 amino acids. The CDR3 bases are TGCGCCAGCAGCTTACTAACTAGCGGGGGAGAGACCCAGTACTTC. Translating it yields CASSLLTSGGETQYF.

The chain is built from TRBV19 and TRBJ1-5; D gene ambiguous. Germline CDR1 is LNHDA and CDR2 is SQIVND (reference sequence). The CDR3 extends over 13 amino acids. V was trimmed by 9 bases and J by 4 bases, leaving 13 bases between them. In DNA, the CDR3 is TGTGCCAGCCACAGCTTTTCAAATCAGCCCCAGCATTTT. Translated: CASHSFSNQPQHF.

The chain employs TRBV11-2 and TRBJ1-5, with 9 bases that match TRBD1. V was pared by 2 bases and J by 8 bases, with 4 bases of the junction left unmatched. The CDR3 has 14 amino acids. CDR1 is SGHAT and CDR2 is FQNNGV in the germline V gene. CDR3 residues: CASSLTGGREPQHF. For the CDR3, the DNA is TGTGCCAGCAGCTTAACAGGGGGCAGGGAGCCCCAGCATTTT.

V usage is TRBV19 and J usage is TRBJ1-1, with 7 bases identical to TRBD1. The CDR3 is 15 residues long. CDR1 LNHDA and CDR2 SQIVND come from the germline V gene (reference sequence). With 4 bases clipped from V and 1 base from J, the junction kept 6 bases outside the gene matches. CDR3 sequence reads: CASSTTTGKNTEAFF. The CDR3 DNA is TGTGCCAGTAGTACCACGACAGGGAAGAACACTGAAGCTTTCTTT.